The clone carrying this T cell receptor beta chain was found once. This sample was taken from a study of shared clonotypes between healthy human individuals. The repertoire was sequenced with immunoSEQ multiplex PCR; TCRdb's copy has only in-frame clones and lacks some. Of about 800,000 clones in the sample, about 96% were seen once. CD45RO-negative CD8 cells positively selected for CCR7 made up the naive population, which excluded terminally differentiated effector memory CD45RA+ cells. This CDR3 comprises 16 residues. Trimming cost V 8 bases and J 6 bases; bases outside gene matches: 15. Germline loops: CDR1 GTSNPN, CDR2 SVGIG (reference sequence).

The chain uses TRBV30 and TRBJ2-1; 11 nucleotides agree with TRBD2. The source is a young man in good health. Sequencing used naive CD8+ T cells sorted from blood. CDR3 protein: CAGWGKTSGTSNEQFF. The DNA of the CDR3 is TGTGCCGGTTGGGGGAAGACTAGCGGGACAAGCAATGAGCAGTTCTTC.